This T cell receptor (beta chain) was sequenced for a study of beta chain features in type 1 diabetes. The CDR3 is 15 residues long. Germline CDR1 and CDR2: SQVTM and ANQGSEA. Trimming took 6 bases from V and 7 from J, leaving 24 bases between them. Reverse transcription of all isolated RNA meant that expressed TCRB transcripts were sequenced. This table comes from immunoSEQ multiplex PCR, and its TCRdb copy is limited to in-frame clones, with some not included. The data hold a few hundred thousand clones, with around 28% observed a single time. The source is a man aged 18 to 30 in good health. The chain uses TRBV29-1 and TRBJ1-1, with D possibly TRBD1 on 6 matching bases. Material for sequencing was naive CD4+ T cells from blood. DNA for the CDR3: TGCAGCGTCGCCCCACAGGGCTGGTCCACGCTTGAAGCTTTCTTT. It translates to CSVAPQGWSTLEAFF. Combining the CDR3 with reference TRBV29-1 and TRBJ1-1 gives the whole variable domain SAVISQKPSRDICQRGTSLTIQCQVDSQVTMMFWYRQQPGQSLTLIATANQGSEATYESGFVIDKFPISRPNLTFSTLTVSNMSPEDSSIYLCSVAPQGWSTLEAFFGQGTRLTVV.